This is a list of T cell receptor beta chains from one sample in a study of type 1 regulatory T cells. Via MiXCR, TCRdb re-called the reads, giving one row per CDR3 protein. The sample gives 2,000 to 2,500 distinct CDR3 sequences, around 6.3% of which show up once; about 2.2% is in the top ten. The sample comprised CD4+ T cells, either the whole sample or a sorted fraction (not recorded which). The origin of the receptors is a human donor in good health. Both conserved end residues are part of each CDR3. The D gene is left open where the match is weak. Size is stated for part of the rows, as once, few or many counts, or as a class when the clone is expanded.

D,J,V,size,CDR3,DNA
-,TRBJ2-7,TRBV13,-,CASSLLVGRKEYEQYF,TGTGCCAGCAGCTTATTAGTGGGGCGGAAGGAATACGAGCAGTACTTC
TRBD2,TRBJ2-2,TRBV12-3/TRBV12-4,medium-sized,CASNVRGRHTGELFF,TGTGCCAGCAACGTGCGGGGGAGGCACACCGGGGAGCTGTTTTTT
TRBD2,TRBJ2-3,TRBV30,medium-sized,CATDGGGSDTQYF,TGTGCTACGGACGGGGGGGGGTCAGATACGCAGTATTTT
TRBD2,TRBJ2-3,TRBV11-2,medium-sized,CASSLGLTSGGADTQYF,TGTGCCAGCAGCTTGGGACTGACTAGCGGGGGGGCAGATACGCAGTATTTT
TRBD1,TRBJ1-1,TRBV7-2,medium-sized,CASSPQQGVQLAFF,TGTGCCAGCAGTCCGCAACAGGGGGTGCAGCTGGCTTTCTTT
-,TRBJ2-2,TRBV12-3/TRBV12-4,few,CASSPRVLGQGGGTGKLFF,TGTGCCAGCAGTCCACGGGTCCTTGGGCAGGGGGGAGGTACCGGGAAGCTGTTTTTT
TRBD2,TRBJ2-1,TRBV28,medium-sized,CASSFTSGSNEQFF,TGTGCCAGCAGTTTTACTAGCGGATCCAATGAGCAGTTCTTC
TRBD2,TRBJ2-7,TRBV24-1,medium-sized,CATSESGTSGGTYEQYF,TGTGCCACCAGTGAATCCGGGACTAGCGGGGGGACCTACGAGCAGTACTTC
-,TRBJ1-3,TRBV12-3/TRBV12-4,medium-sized,CASSFRGTGNTIYF,TGTGCCAGCAGTTTTCGAGGGACTGGAAACACCATATATTTT
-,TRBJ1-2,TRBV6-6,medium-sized,CASSSNFYGYTF,TGTGCCAGCAGTTCGAACTTTTATGGCTACACCTTC
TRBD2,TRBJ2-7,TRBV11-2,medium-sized,CASTLSGGAREQYF,TGTGCCAGCACCCTTAGCGGGGGGGCGAGGGAGCAGTACTTC
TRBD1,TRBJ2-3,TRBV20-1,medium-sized,CSASRTGSTDTQYF,TGCAGTGCAAGCAGGACAGGAAGCACAGATACGCAGTATTTT
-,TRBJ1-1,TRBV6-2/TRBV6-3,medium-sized,CASSYSGTVNTEAFF,TGTGCCAGCAGTTACTCGGGGACGGTTAACACTGAAGCTTTCTTT
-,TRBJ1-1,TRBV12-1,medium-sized,CASSSDGQGANTEAFF,TGTGCCAGCAGCTCAGACGGACAGGGGGCTAATACTGAAGCTTTCTTT
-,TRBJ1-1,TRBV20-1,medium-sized,CSARVDGDTEAFF,TGCAGTGCTAGAGTCGATGGGGACACTGAAGCTTTCTTT
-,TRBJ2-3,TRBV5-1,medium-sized,CASSLLTDTQYF,TGCGCCAGCAGCTTGCTTACAGATACGCAGTATTTT
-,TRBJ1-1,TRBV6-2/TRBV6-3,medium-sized,CASSYPTTEAFF,TGTGCCAGCAGTTACCCCACCACTGAAGCTTTCTTT
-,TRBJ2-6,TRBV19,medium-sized,CASSASGANVLTF,TGTGCCAGTTCTGCCTCTGGGGCCAACGTCCTGACTTTC
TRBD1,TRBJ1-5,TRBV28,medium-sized,CASTTLGQGFQPQHF,TGTGCCAGCACAACCCTTGGACAGGGCTTTCAGCCCCAGCATTTT
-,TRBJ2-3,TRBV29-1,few,CSVEAPDSSTDTQYF,TGCAGCGTTGAAGCCCCGGACAGTAGCACAGATACGCAGTATTTT
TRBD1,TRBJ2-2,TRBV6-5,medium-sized,CASSPQGAVTGELFF,TGTGCCAGCAGTCCACAGGGGGCGGTCACCGGGGAGCTGTTTTTT
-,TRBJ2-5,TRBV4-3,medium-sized,CASSRQEQETQYF,TGCGCCAGCAGCCGACAAGAGCAAGAGACCCAGTACTTC
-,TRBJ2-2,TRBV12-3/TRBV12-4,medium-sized,CASSFKGAGELFF,TGTGCCAGCAGTTTTAAAGGCGCCGGGGAGCTGTTTTTT
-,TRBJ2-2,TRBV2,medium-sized,CASSLRVPGELFF,TGTGCCAGCAGTCTAAGGGTACCCGGGGAGCTGTTTTTT
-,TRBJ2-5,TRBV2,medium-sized,CASSKGDVEETQYF,TGTGCCAGCAGTAAAGGGGACGTTGAAGAGACCCAGTACTTC
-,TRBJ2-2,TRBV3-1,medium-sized,CASRQGGSTGELFF,TGTGCCAGCAGGCAGGGGGGTAGCACCGGGGAGCTGTTTTTT
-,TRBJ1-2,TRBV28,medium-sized,CASSQQGGYTF,TGTGCCAGCAGTCAACAGGGTGGCTACACCTTC